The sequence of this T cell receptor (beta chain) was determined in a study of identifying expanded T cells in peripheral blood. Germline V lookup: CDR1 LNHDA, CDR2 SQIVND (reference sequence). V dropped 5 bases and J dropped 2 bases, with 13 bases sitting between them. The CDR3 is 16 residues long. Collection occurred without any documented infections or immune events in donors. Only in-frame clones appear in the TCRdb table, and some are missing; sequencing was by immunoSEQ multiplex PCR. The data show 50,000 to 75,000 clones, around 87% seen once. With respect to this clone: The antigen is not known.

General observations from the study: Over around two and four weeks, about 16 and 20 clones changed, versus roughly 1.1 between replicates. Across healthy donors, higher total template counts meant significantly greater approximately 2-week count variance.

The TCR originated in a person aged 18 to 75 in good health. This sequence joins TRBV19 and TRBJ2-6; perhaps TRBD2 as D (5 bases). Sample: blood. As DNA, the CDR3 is TGTGCCAGTAGTTGGGGTGAGGGTACTGGGGCCAACGTCCTGACTTTC. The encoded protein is CASSWGEGTGANVLTF.